The entry that follows covers one T cell receptor (beta chain) sequence. The data were obtained in a study of early stage breast cancer tumors. At the level of the study: Of roughly 17 invasive breast tumors, about a dozen were hormone receptor-positive, HER2-negative.

V was clipped by 3 bases and J by 7 bases, with 11 bases between them. CDR1 is SGHNT, CDR2 YYREEE, per germline (reference sequence). The CDR3 length is 13 residues. Profiled with immunoSEQ multiplex PCR; TCRdb holds only in-frame clones, not every one. The sample lists approximately 70,000 clones, 65% to 85% occurring once. V gene TRBV5-4 combines with J gene TRBJ2-1; unclear D gene. The TCR sequence derives from a person aged 40 to 50 with breast cancer. The sample consisted of blood. CDR3 DNA: TGTGCCAGCAGCTCTCTATCAAGAAATGAGCAGTTCTTC. Residues: CASSSLSRNEQFF.